The clone carrying this TCR beta chain occurred once. The antigen is unknown. PCR involved 60 Vbeta and 13 Jbeta primers. Clones were read by immunoSEQ multiplex PCR, and TCRdb kept only the in-frame ones, dropping some. The table lists 120,000 or so clones, 77% of them singletons, with roughly 5.8% in the top ten. This specimen belongs to a study of cytomegalovirus exposure and HLA in healthy donors. General study points: Later analysis showed most CMV-associated TCR beta chains appearing HLA-restricted. Association of 16,951 TCR beta sequences with HLA alleles was found at 0.05 false discovery rate in a later analysis.

The CDR3 sequence is 14 residues long. The germline V gene has CDR1 MDHEN and CDR2 SYDVKM. The V and J ends lost 6 bases and 5 bases, in that order; junction bases with no gene match: 6. The chain combines TRBV28 with TRBJ1-4, with TRBD1 matching 7 bases. Material for sequencing was PBMCs. This receptor was obtained from a man aged 18 to 29 in good health and CMV-seropositive. CDR3 sequence reads: CASRQTGVNEKLFF. The CDR3, as DNA: TGTGCCAGCAGACAAACAGGGGTAAATGAAAAACTGTTTTTT.